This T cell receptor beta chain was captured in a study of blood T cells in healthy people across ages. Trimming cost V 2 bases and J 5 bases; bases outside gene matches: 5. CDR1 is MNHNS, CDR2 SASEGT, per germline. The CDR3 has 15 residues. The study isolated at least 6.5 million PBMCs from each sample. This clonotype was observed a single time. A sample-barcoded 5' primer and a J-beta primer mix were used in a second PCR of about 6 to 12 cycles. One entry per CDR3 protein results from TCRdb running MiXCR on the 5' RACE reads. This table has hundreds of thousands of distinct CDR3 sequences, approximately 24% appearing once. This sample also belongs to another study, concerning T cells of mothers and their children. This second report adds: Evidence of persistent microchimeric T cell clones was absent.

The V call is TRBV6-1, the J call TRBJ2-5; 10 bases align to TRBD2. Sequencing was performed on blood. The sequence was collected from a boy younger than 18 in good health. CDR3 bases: TGTGCCAGCAGTGAAAGGGGTAGCGGGGGGGAGACCCAGTACTTC. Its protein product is CASSERGSGGETQYF.